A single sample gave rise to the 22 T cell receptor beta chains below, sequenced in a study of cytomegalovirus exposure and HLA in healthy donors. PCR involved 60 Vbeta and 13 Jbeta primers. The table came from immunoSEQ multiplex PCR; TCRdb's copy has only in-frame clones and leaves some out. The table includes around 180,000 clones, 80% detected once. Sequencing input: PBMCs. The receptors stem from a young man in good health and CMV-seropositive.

In nucleotides, the CDR3 is TGTGCCAGCAGCCCGGGACAGGGGAACACTGAAGCTTTCTTT. This codes for CASSPGQGNTEAFF. The chain employs TRBV6-4 and TRBJ1-1; 9 nucleotides line up with TRBD1. The junction had 3 bases not matched to a gene; V was cut back by 6 bases and J by 1 base. CDR3 length equals 14 residues. The germline V gene encodes CDR1 MRHNA and CDR2 SNTAGT.

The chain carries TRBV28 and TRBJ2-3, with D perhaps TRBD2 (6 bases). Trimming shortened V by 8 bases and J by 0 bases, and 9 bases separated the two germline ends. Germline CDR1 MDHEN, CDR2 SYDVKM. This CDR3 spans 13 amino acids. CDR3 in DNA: TGTGCCAGCGCGGGGATCAGCACAGATACGCAGTATTTT. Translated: CASAGISTDTQYF.

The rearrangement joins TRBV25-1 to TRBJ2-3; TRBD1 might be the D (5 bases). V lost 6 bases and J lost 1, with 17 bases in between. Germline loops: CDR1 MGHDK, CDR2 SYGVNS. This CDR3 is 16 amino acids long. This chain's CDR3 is CASRESRASGTDTQYF. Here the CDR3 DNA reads TGTGCCAGCAGAGAGAGCAGGGCCTCGGGCACAGATACGCAGTATTTT.

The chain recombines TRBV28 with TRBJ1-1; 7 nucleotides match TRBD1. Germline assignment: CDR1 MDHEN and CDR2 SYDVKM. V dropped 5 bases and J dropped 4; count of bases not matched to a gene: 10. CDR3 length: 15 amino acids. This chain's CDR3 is CASSPIDRELTEAFF. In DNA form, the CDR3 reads TGTGCCAGCAGTCCCATCGACAGGGAACTCACTGAAGCTTTCTTT.

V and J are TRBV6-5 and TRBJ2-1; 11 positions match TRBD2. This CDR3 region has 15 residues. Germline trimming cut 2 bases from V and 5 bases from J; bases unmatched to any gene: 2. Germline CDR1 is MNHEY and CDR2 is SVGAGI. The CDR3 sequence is CASSYRGLADNEQFF. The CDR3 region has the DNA TGTGCCAGCAGTTACAGGGGACTAGCGGACAATGAGCAGTTCTTC.

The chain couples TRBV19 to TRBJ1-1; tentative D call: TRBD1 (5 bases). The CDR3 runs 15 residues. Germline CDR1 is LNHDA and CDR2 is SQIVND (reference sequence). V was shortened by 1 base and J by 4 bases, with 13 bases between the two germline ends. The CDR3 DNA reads TGTGCCAGTAGTATAGTGGCGGGGGGAGGCACTGAAGCTTTCTTT. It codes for CASSIVAGGGTEAFF.

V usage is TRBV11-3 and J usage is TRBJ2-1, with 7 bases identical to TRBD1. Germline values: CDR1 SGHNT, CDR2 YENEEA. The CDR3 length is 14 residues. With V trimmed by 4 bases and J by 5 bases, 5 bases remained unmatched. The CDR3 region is CASSYGTADNEQFF. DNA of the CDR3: TGTGCCAGCAGCTACGGGACAGCGGACAATGAGCAGTTCTTC.

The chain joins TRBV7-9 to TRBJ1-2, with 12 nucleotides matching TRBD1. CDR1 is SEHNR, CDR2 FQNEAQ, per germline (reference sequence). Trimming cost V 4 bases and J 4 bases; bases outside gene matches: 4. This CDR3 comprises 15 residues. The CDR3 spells CASSSGQGAGYGYTF. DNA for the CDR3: TGTGCCAGCAGCTCGGGACAGGGGGCAGGCTATGGCTACACCTTC.

The DNA of the CDR3 is TGTGCCAGCAGCTCGGACAGGGAGTCCTACGAGCAGTACTTC. This translates into CASSSDRESYEQYF. V usage is TRBV11-2 and J usage is TRBJ2-7, with TRBD1 matching over 8 bases. The V gene end was trimmed by 4 bases and the J gene end by 1 base; junction bases not matched to a gene: 3. The CDR3 length is 14 residues. Germline V lookup: CDR1 SGHAT, CDR2 FQNNGV.

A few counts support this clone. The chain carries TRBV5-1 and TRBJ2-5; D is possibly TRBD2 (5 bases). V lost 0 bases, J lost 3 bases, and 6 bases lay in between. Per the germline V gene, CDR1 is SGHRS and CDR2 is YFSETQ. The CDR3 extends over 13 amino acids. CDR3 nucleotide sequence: TGCGCCAGCAGCTTGGCCGGGAAAGAGACCCAGTACTTC. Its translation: CASSLAGKETQYF.

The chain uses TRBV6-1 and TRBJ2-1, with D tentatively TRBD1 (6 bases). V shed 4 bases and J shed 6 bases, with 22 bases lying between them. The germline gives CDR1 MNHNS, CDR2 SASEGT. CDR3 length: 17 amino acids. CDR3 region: CASSVGALGLPLNEQFF. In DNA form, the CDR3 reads TGTGCCAGCAGTGTGGGGGCCCTGGGGCTACCCCTCAATGAGCAGTTCTTC.

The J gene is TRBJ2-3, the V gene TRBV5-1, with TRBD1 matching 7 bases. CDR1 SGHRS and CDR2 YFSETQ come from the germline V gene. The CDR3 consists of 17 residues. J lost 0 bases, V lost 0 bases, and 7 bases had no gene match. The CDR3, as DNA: TGCGCCAGCAGCTTGGTTTACAGGGGAAGTAGCACAGATACGCAGTATTTT. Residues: CASSLVYRGSSTDTQYF.

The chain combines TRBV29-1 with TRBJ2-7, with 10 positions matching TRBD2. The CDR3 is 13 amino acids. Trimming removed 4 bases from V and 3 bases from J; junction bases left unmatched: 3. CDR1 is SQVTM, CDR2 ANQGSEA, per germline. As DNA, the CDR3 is TGCAGCGTTGCAGCGGGGGGGATCTACGAGCAGTACTTC. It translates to CSVAAGGIYEQYF.

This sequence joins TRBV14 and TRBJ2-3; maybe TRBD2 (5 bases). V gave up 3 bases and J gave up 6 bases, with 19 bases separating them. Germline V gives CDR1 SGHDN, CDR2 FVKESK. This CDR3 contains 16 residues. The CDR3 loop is CASSHRDYPLPDTQYF. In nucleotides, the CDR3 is TGTGCCAGCAGCCACCGAGACTACCCTCTTCCGGATACGCAGTATTTT.

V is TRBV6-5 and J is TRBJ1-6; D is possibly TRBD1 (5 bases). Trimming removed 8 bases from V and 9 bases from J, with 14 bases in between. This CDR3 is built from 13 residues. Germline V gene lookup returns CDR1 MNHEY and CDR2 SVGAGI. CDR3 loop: CASRRGYGSPLHF. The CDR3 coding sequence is TGTGCCAGCCGGCGGGGGTACGGTTCACCCCTCCACTTT.

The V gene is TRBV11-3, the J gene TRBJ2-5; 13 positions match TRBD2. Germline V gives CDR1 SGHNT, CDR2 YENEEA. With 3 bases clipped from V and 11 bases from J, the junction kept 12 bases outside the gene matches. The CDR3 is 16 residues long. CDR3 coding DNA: TGTGCCAGCAGCTTTGGTCGACTAGCGGGGGGTGGTGAGCAGTACTTC. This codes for CASSFGRLAGGGEQYF.

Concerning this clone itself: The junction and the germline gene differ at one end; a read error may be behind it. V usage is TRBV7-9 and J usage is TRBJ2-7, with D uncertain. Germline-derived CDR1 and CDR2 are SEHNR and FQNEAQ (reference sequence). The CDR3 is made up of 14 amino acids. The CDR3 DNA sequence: TGTTCCAGCAGCTTCGTAGAGGACTCCTACGAGCAGTACTTC. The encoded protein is CSSSFVEDSYEQYF.

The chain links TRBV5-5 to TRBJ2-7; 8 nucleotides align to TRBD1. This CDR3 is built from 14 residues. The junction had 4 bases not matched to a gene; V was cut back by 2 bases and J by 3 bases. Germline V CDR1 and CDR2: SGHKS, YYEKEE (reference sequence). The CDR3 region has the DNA TGTGCCAGCAGCTTCGGGACAGGACACTACGAGCAGTACTTC. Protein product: CASSFGTGHYEQYF.

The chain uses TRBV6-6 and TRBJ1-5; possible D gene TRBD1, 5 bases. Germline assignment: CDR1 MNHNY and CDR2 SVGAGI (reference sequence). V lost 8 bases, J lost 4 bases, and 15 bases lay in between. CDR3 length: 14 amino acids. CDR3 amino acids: CASLDSTINQPQHF. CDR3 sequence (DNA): TGTGCCAGCCTTGACAGCACTATTAATCAGCCCCAGCATTTT.

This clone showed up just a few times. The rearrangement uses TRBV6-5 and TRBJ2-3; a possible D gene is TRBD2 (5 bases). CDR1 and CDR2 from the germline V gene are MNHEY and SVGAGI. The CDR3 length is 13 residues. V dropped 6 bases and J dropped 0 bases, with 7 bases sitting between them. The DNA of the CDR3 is TGTGCCAGCAGGAGGGCGAGCACAGATACGCAGTATTTT. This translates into CASRRASTDTQYF.

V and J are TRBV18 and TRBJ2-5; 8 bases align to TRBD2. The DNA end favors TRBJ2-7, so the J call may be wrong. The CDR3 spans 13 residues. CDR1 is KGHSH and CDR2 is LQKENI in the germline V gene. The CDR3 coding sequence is TGTGCCAGCTCACCGCGGGGGGCCTACGAGCAGTACTTC. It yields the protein CASSPRGAYEQYF.

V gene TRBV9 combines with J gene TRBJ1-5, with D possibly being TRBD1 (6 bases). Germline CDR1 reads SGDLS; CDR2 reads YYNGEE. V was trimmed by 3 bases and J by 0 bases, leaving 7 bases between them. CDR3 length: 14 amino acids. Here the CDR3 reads CASSAGVSNQPQHF. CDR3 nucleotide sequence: TGTGCCAGCAGCGCAGGGGTTAGCAATCAGCCCCAGCATTTT.